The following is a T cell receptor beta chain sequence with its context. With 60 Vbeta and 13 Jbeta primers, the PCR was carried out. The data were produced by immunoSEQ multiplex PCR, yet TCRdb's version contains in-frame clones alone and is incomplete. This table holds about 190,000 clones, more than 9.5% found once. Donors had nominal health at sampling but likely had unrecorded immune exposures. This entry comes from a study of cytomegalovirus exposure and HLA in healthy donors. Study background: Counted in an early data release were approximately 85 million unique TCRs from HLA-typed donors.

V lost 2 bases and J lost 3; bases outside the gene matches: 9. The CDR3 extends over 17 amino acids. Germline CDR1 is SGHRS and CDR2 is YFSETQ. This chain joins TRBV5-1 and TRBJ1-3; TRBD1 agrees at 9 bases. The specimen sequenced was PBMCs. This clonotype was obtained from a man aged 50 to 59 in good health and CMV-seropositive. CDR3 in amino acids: CASSLEKDRGDGNTIYF. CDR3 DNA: TGCGCCAGCAGCTTAGAGAAGGACAGGGGAGATGGAAACACCATATATTTT.